This T cell receptor (beta chain) was captured in a study of CD8+ T cells in alopecia areata. Whole-study findings and limits: Treatment with tofacitinib significantly lowered scalp clonality and reduced expanded CD8+ clones among the top 100.

This clone was detected only a few times. Its antigen is still unknown. The length of the CDR3 is 16 residues. V lost 4 bases, J lost 1 base, and 7 bases stayed unmatched. Germline CDR1 and CDR2: MNHNY and SVGAGI (reference sequence). Treatment meaning: oral pan-JAK inhibitor, 5-10 mg twice daily. RNA extraction was followed by reverse transcription into cDNA, which acted as the sequencing template. Assay: immunoSEQ multiplex PCR; the TCRdb copy retains only in-frame clones and omits some. Of about 120,000 clones listed, 45% to 65% are singletons. The rearrangement uses TRBV6-6 and TRBJ1-3; 7 bases are shared with TRBD1. The clonotype originates from a human donor with alopecia areata. This specimen consisted of CD4+ T cells sorted from blood, obtained at week 24, from a patient treated with tofacitinib. As DNA, the CDR3 is TGTGCCAGCAGTTCGTCGACAGGGACGTCTGGAAACACCATATATTTT. Translated, it gives CASSSSTGTSGNTIYF.